These 17 T cell receptor beta chains were all obtained from the same sample, sequenced in a study of blood T cells in healthy people across ages. A second PCR, run for about 7 to 11 cycles, used a sample-barcoded 5' primer plus a J-beta primer mix. MiXCR, run by TCRdb on the 5' RACE reads, gives a single entry per CDR3 protein. The sample carries fewer than 700,000 distinct CDR3 sequences, around two fifths recorded once. Material: blood. These receptors all stem from an elderly man in good health.

This clonotype was found a few times. This sequence joins TRBV5-4 and TRBJ1-2, with TRBD1 matching over 9 bases. CDR1 and CDR2 (germline): SGHNT, YYREEE (reference sequence). V was pared by 4 bases and J by 4 bases, with 8 bases of the junction left unmatched. The CDR3 consists of 15 residues. The CDR3 DNA follows: TGTGCCAGCAGCACAAACAGGGGGCAAGGCTATGGCTACACCTTC. This translates into CASSTNRGQGYGYTF.

This clonotype has more than one count but fewer than ten. The chain joins TRBV21-1 to TRBJ2-4; the table gives TRBD2 as D, unverified against the DNA. TRBV21-1 is classified as a pseudogene. The CDR3 totals 14 residues. CDR3 sequence reads: CASSTRTSGYIQYF. The CDR3 DNA reads as TGTGCCAGCAGCACTAGGACTAGCGGGTACATTCAGTACTTC.

The chain has TRBV18 and TRBJ2-1; TRBD2 aligns across 10 bases. Germline CDR1 is KGHSH and CDR2 is LQKENI. The length of the CDR3 is 15 residues. Germline trimming cut 4 bases from V and 6 bases from J; bases unmatched to any gene: 6. CDR3 nucleotide sequence: TGTGCCAGCTCACAGCGGGAGGGGGTCGGCAATGAGCAGTTCTTC. This codes for CASSQREGVGNEQFF. Combining the CDR3 with reference TRBV18 and TRBJ2-1 gives the whole variable domain NAGVMQNPRHLVRRRGQEARLRCSPMKGHSHVYWYRQLPEEGLKFMVYLQKENIIDESGMPKERFSAEFPKEGPSILRIQQVVRGDSAAYFCASSQREGVGNEQFFGPGTRLTVL.

V and J are TRBV28 and TRBJ2-7; D possibly corresponds to TRBD2 (5 bases). This CDR3 is 14 amino acids long. The germline V and J ends were trimmed by 5 bases and 2 bases, with 13 bases remaining between them. Germline V gene lookup returns CDR1 MDHEN and CDR2 SYDVKM. In DNA form, the CDR3 reads TGTGCCAGCAGTCCAGGTAGCGAGGCCTACGAGCAGTACTTC. This translates into CASSPGSEAYEQYF.

In this sample, this clonotype turned up a few times. This chain connects TRBV6-5 to TRBJ2-5; 10 nucleotides line up with TRBD1. Losses at the gene ends were 6 bases for V and 2 bases for J; bases not matched to a gene: 9. CDR1 MNHEY and CDR2 SVGAGI come from the germline V gene. This CDR3 region has 16 residues. The CDR3 is CASSWGTGVLQETQYF. The CDR3, as DNA: TGTGCCAGCAGCTGGGGGACAGGGGTCCTACAAGAGACCCAGTACTTC.

V is TRBV28 and J is TRBJ2-1; 8 positions match TRBD2. Germline CDR1 MDHEN, CDR2 SYDVKM. CDR3 length: 15 amino acids. With V trimmed by 9 bases and J by 5 bases, 12 bases remained unmatched. The CDR3 sequence is CASCGVAGLNNEQFF. DNA for the CDR3: TGTGCCAGTTGCGGGGTAGCGGGGCTCAACAATGAGCAGTTCTTC.

As concerns this clonotype: This may come from a read error, since a much larger clone is one base off. This rearrangement joins TRBV20-1 to TRBJ2-1; TRBD1 is a possible D gene (5 bases). The CDR3 contains 15 residues. Germline CDR1 DFQATT, CDR2 SNEGSKA (reference sequence). The V end was cut by 5 bases, the J end by 5 bases, with 19 bases between. This CDR3 reads CSAPPDGRANNEQFF. In DNA form, the CDR3 reads TGCAGTGCTCCCCCGGACGGCAGGGCCAACAATGAGCAGTTCTTC.

This clonotype was detected only a few times. V usage is TRBV5-5 and J usage is TRBJ1-5; the D is unclear. The germline V gene encodes CDR1 SGHKS and CDR2 YYEKEE (reference sequence). There are 15 residues in the CDR3. Trimming stripped 0 bases from V and 2 bases from J, with 9 bases between. In DNA form, the CDR3 reads TGTGCCAGCAGCTTGGCGCCGAGGGGCAATCAGCCCCAGCATTTT. It translates to CASSLAPRGNQPQHF. Complete variable domain (other parts from reference TRBV5-5 and TRBJ1-5): DAGVTQSPTHLIKTRGQQVTLRCSPISGHKSVSWYQQVLGQGPQFIFQYYEKEERGRGNFPDRFSARQFPNYSSELNVNALLLGDSALYLCASSLAPRGNQPQHFGDGTRLSIL.

The rearrangement joins TRBV6-2 or TRBV6-3 to TRBJ1-5; weak D call: TRBD1 (6 bases). Germline V gene data show CDR1 as MNHEY and CDR2 as SVGEGT. Deletions cut 7 bases from V and 4 bases from J, with 14 bases between. The length of the CDR3 is 14 residues. In nucleotides, the CDR3 is TGTGCCAGCACCAAAGGACAGAGGAATCAGCCCCAGCATTTT. Translation gives CASTKGQRNQPQHF.

This clonotype has a handful of counts. V is TRBV9 and J is TRBJ2-1, with 8 bases matching TRBD2. The junction had 2 bases not matched to a gene; V was cut back by 3 bases and J by 9 bases. The CDR3 is 12 residues long. CDR1 is SGDLS and CDR2 is YYNGEE in the germline V gene. The CDR3 here is CASSATSGEQFF. CDR3 coding DNA: TGTGCCAGCAGCGCCACTAGCGGTGAGCAGTTCTTC.

This clonotype was found a few times. V gene TRBV5-6 combines with J gene TRBJ1-2; possible D gene TRBD1, 5 bases. Per germline, CDR1 SGHDT and CDR2 YYEEEE. Trimming took off 4 bases at V and 0 bases at J, with 19 bases between the two ends. CDR3 length: 17 residues. This CDR3 is CASSRRVGGLANYGYTF. The CDR3 region has the DNA TGTGCCAGCAGCCGCAGGGTAGGCGGTTTAGCTAACTATGGCTACACCTTC.

This rearrangement joins TRBV28 to TRBJ2-6, with a possible D match to TRBD1 (5 bases). Germline values: CDR1 MDHEN, CDR2 SYDVKM. This CDR3 spans 18 amino acids. Between the trimmed V and J ends, which lost 2 bases and 4 bases, there was a span of 18 bases. This CDR3 reads CASSLRRQFRKGANVLTF. The CDR3 bases are TGTGCCAGCAGTTTACGAAGACAGTTCCGCAAAGGGGCCAACGTCCTGACTTTC.

This clonotype was recorded only once. The chain recombines TRBV7-2 with TRBJ2-7; D is uncertain. The J call may be faulty, since TRBJ2-5 better matches the DNA end. From germline, CDR1 is SGHTA and CDR2 FQGNSA. This CDR3 spans 14 amino acids. CDR3 protein: CASSVDPVLETQYF. The DNA of the CDR3 is TGTGCCAGCAGCGTGGATCCGGTTCTAGAGACCCAGTACTTC.

For this clonotype: One end of the junction varies from germline; a read error may be responsible. V gene TRBV27 combines with J gene TRBJ2-3, with D tentatively TRBD1 (6 bases). The CDR3 length is 16 residues. CDR1 and CDR2 (germline): MNHEY, SMNVEV (reference sequence). CDR3: CASRGQAGSVRDTQYF. CDR3 DNA sequence: TGTGCTAGCAGGGGCCAGGCAGGGAGTGTGAGAGATACGCAGTATTTT.

This clonotype has just a few counts. The chain has TRBV20-1 and TRBJ2-7; 7 bases map to TRBD2. CDR1 and CDR2 from the germline V gene are DFQATT and SNEGSKA (reference sequence). Trimming at V came to 4 bases and at J to 2 bases, leaving 11 bases not matched to a gene. The CDR3 is 15 residues long. The CDR3 region is CSAKGRASGTYEQYF. The CDR3 bases are TGCAGTGCTAAGGGCCGCGCTAGCGGAACCTACGAGCAGTACTTC.

This clonotype was counted between two and nine times. This chain connects TRBV28 to TRBJ1-2, with D unclear. V shed 1 base and J shed 2 bases, with 8 bases lying between them. Germline values: CDR1 MDHEN, CDR2 SYDVKM. The CDR3 is made up of 14 amino acids. CDR3 protein: CASSLYEGNYGYTF. CDR3 DNA sequence: TGTGCCAGCAGTTTATACGAGGGAAACTATGGCTACACCTTC.

Details on this clonotype: Given a much more abundant clone one base away, this may be a read error. The rearrangement links TRBV12-3 or TRBV12-4 to TRBJ1-2; TRBD1 is a possible D gene (5 bases). V gave up 2 bases and J gave up 3 bases, with 10 bases separating them. The length of the CDR3 is 14 residues. The CDR3 sequence is CASSLSRGDYGYTF. The DNA of the CDR3 is TGTGCCAGCAGTTTAAGCCGGGGGGACTATGGCTACACCTTC.